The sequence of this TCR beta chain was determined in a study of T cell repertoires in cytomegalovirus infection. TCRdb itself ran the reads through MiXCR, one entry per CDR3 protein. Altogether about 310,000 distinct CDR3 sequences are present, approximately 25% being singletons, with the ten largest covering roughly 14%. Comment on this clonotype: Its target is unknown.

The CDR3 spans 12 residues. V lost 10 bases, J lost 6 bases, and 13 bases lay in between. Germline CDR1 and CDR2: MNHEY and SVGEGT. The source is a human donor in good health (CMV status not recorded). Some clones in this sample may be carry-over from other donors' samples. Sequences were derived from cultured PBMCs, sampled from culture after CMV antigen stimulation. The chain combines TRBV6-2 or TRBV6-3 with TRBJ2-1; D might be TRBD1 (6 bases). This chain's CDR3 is CATGAQGNEQFF. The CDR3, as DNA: TGTGCCACAGGGGCTCAAGGCAATGAGCAGTTCTTC.